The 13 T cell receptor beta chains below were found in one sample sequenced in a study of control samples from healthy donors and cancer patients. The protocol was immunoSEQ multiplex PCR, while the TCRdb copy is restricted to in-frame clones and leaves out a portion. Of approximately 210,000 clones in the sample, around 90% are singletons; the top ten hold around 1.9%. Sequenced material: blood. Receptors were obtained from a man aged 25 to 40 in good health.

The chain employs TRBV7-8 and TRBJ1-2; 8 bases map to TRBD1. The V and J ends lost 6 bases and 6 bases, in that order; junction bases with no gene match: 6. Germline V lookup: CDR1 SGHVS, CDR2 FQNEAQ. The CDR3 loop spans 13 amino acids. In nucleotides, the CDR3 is TGTGCCAGCAGTGCCACAGGGGGGGATGGCTACACCTTC. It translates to CASSATGGDGYTF.

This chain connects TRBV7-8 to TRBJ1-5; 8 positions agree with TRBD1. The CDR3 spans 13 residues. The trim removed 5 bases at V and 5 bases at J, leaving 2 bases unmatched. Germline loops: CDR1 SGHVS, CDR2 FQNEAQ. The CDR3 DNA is TGTGCCAGCAGCCAGGACAGGGATCAGCCCCAGCATTTT. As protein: CASSQDRDQPQHF.

This chain's CDR3 is CASSTAQIGGSTFTGELFF. Written as DNA, the CDR3 is TGTGCCAGTAGTACCGCCCAAATAGGGGGCTCAACCTTCACCGGGGAGCTGTTTTTT. This chain links TRBV19 with TRBJ2-2, with 7 bases identical to TRBD1. CDR3 length: 19 amino acids. From germline, CDR1 is LNHDA and CDR2 SQIVND (reference sequence). Trimming removed 4 bases from V and 4 bases from J; junction bases left unmatched: 18.

Here the CDR3 DNA reads TGTGCCAGCTCACTTGGACAGTCCTACGAGCAGTACTTC. Translation gives CASSLGQSYEQYF. This sequence joins TRBV18 and TRBJ2-7, with a weak D call TRBD1 (6 bases). With 4 bases removed from V and 1 base from J, the gap between germline ends came to 8 bases. CDR3 length: 13 residues. Germline-derived CDR1 and CDR2 are KGHSH and LQKENI. The variable domain in full, with the rest retrieved from reference TRBV18 and TRBJ2-7, is NAGVMQNPRHLVRRRGQEARLRCSPMKGHSHVYWYRQLPEEGLKFMVYLQKENIIDESGMPKERFSAEFPKEGPSILRIQQVVRGDSAAYFCASSLGQSYEQYFGPGTRLTVT.

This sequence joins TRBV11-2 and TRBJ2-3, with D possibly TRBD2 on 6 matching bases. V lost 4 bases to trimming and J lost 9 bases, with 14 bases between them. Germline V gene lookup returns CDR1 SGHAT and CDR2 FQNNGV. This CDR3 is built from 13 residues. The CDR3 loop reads CASSYASDSTQYF. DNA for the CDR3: TGTGCCAGCAGCTACGCTAGCGACTCAACGCAGTATTTT. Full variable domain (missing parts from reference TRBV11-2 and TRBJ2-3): EAGVAQSPRYKIIEKRQSVAFWCNPISGHATLYWYQQILGQGPKLLIQFQNNGVVDDSQLPKDRFSAERLKGVDSTLKIQPAKLEDSAVYLCASSYASDSTQYFGPGTRLTVL.

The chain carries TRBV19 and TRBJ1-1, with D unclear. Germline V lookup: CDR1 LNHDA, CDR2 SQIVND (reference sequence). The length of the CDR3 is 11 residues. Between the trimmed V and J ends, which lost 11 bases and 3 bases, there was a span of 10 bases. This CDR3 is CAPNQDTEAFF. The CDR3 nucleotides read TGTGCCCCAAACCAGGACACTGAAGCTTTCTTT.

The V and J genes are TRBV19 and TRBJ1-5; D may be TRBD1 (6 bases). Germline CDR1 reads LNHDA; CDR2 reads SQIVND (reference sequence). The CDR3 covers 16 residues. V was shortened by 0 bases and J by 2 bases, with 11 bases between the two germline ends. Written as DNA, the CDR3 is TGTGCCAGTAGTATAGATCTGGCAGGGGGCAATCAGCCCCAGCATTTT. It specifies CASSIDLAGGNQPQHF.

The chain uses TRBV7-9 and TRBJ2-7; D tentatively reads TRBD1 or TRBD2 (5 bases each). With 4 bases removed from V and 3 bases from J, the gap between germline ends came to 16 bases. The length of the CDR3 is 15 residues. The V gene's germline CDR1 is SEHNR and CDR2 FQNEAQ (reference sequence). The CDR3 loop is CASSSSGTLGYEQYF. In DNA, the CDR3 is TGTGCCAGCAGCTCTTCCGGGACGCTCGGCTACGAGCAGTACTTC.

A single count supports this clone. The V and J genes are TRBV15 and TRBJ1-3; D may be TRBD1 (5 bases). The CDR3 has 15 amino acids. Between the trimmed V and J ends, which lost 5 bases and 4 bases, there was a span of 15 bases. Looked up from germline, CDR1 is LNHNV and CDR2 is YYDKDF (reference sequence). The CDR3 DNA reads TGTGCCACCAGCCCCCTGGGGGACGTCGGAAACACCATATATTTT. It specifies CATSPLGDVGNTIYF.

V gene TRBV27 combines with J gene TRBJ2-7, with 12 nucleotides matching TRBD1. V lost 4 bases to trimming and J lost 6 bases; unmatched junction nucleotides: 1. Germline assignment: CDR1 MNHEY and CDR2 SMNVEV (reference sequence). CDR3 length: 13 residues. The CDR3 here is CASSWDRGREQYF. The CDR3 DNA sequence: TGTGCCAGCAGTTGGGACAGGGGGCGCGAGCAGTACTTC.

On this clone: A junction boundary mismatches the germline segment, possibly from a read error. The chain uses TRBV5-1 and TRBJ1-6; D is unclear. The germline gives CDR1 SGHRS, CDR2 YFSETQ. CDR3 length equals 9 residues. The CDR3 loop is CASSLGVGF. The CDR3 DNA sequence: TGCGCCAGCAGCCTGGGTGTAGGCTTT.

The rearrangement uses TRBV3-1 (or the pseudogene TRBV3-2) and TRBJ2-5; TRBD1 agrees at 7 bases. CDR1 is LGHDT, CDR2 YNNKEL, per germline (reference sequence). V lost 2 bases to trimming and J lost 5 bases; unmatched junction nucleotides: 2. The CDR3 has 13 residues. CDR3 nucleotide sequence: TGTGCCAGCAGCCAACAGGGGGTCGAGACCCAGTACTTC. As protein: CASSQQGVETQYF.

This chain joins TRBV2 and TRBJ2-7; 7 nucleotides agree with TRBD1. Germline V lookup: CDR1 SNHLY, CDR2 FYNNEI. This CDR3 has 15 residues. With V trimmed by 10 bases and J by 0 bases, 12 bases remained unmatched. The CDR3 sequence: CAIRNTGQSSYEQYF. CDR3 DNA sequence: TGTGCCATCCGTAATACGGGACAGAGCTCCTACGAGCAGTACTTC.